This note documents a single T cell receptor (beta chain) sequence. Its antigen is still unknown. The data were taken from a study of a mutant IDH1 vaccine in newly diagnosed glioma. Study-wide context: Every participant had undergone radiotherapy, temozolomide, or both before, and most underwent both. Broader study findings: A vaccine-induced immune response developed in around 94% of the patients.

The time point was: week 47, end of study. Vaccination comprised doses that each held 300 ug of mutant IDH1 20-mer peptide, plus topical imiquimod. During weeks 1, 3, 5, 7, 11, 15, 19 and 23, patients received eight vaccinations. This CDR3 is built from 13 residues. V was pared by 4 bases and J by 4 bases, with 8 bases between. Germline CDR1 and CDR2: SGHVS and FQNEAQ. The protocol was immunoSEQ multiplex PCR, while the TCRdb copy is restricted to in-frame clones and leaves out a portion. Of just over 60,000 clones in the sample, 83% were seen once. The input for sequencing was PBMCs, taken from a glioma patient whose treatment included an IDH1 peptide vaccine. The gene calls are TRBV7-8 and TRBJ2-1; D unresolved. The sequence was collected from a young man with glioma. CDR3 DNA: TGTGCCAGCAGCTCTTTAAATTACAATGAGCAGTTCTTC. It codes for CASSSLNYNEQFF.